The 5 T cell receptor beta chains below all came from one sample that was sequenced in a study of blood T cell repertoires in COVID-19. Assay used: immunoSEQ multiplex PCR; TCRdb lists only in-frame clones, some missing. The sample lists fewer than 300,000 clones; 86% were seen once. Sequencing input: peripheral blood. All receptors come from a woman aged 25 to 39 with COVID-19, enrolled during active disease.

V usage is TRBV2 and J usage is TRBJ1-1; D may be TRBD1 (5 bases). The V end was cut by 7 bases, the J end by 5 bases, with 11 bases between. CDR1 is SNHLY and CDR2 is FYNNEI in the germline V gene. The CDR3 runs 12 residues. The CDR3 DNA reads TGTGCCAGCAACCGACAGATAACTGAAGCTTTCTTT. Translated, it gives CASNRQITEAFF.

This clone was recorded only once. V is TRBV5-1 and J is TRBJ1-2, with 11 bases aligning to TRBD1. CDR1 is SGHRS, CDR2 YFSETQ, per germline. CDR3 length: 15 amino acids. After removal of 0 bases from V and 5 bases from J, the junction contained 3 bases not matched to a gene. CDR3 bases: TGCGCCAGCAGCTTGGAGGGACAGGGGGTGTATGGCTACACCTTC. It is translated as CASSLEGQGVYGYTF.

The chain carries TRBV5-1 and TRBJ1-3, with TRBD1 as a possible D gene (6 bases). V was trimmed by 0 bases and J by 8 bases, leaving 15 bases between them. CDR1 is SGHRS, CDR2 YFSETQ, per germline. This CDR3 is built from 15 residues. CDR3: CASSLGVGTRDTIYF. CDR3 sequence (DNA): TGCGCCAGCAGCTTGGGAGTAGGGACACGGGACACCATATATTTT. The whole variable domain, remainder taken from reference TRBV5-1 and TRBJ1-3, is KAGVTQTPRYLIKTRGQQVTLSCSPISGHRSVSWYQQTPGQGLQFLFEYFSETQRNKGNFPGRFSGRQFSNSRSEMNVSTLELGDSALYLCASSLGVGTRDTIYFGEGSWLTVV.

This rearrangement joins TRBV5-1 to TRBJ1-5; TRBD1 matches 8 bases. Trimming cost V 1 base and J 0 bases; bases outside gene matches: 18. Germline CDR1 is SGHRS and CDR2 is YFSETQ. The CDR3 is 21 residues long. The CDR3 here is CASSLFPRGPEAYNSNQPQHF. The CDR3 DNA reads TGCGCCAGCAGCTTGTTCCCCAGGGGGCCCGAAGCTTATAATAGCAATCAGCCCCAGCATTTT.

This chain links TRBV6-2 or TRBV6-3 with TRBJ2-1, with D unresolved. The CDR3 covers 11 residues. V lost 4 bases, J lost 8 bases, and 6 bases lay in between. Germline V lookup: CDR1 MNHEY, CDR2 SVGEGT. The CDR3 DNA is TGTGCCAGCAGTTCGAGTTATGAGCAGTTCTTC. Translated: CASSSSYEQFF.